This T cell receptor beta chain was retrieved from a study of T cells in Graves' hyperthyroidism and ophthalmopathy. There are many counts of this clonotype. V was shortened by 6 bases and J by 1 base, with 13 bases between the two germline ends. The CDR3 is 15 amino acids. CDR1 is MNHNS and CDR2 is SASEGT in the germline V gene. Researchers took RNA transcripts and amplified the TCR beta CDR3 regions from them. The TCR CDR3 was amplified in a first-round RT-PCR using the HTBI primer set. TCRdb reprocessed the multiplex PCR reads with MiXCR, giving one entry per CDR3 protein. The sample consists of fewer than 650,000 distinct CDR3 sequences, approximately 15% of them appearing once.

The sequence was obtained from a woman aged 30 to 39 with Graves' hyperthyroidism that later progressed to Graves' ophthalmopathy. The material sequenced was blood. V gene TRBV6-1 combines with J gene TRBJ2-1, with D possibly being TRBD1 (6 bases). The CDR3 spells CASRRGGASYNEQFF. The CDR3 nucleotides read TGTGCCAGCAGGAGAGGGGGAGCATCCTACAATGAGCAGTTCTTC.